These T cell receptor beta chains were read from a single sample in a study of blood T cell repertoires in COVID-19. Here immunoSEQ multiplex PCR was the method, and the copy in TCRdb shows in-frame clones only, minus some. The sample includes fewer than 200,000 clones, 75% to 85% of them seen just once. The sample taken for sequencing was peripheral blood. Receptors originate from a man in his 60s with acute or convalescent COVID-19. Each CDR3 is given with its conserved first and last residue. Each record gives: D gene, clone size, V gene, J gene, CDR3 DNA, CDR3 protein. The D gene is left open where the match is weak. Clone size, where shown, is once, few, many, or a class for clones that have expanded.

TRBD1	-	TRBV15	TRBJ2-7	TGTGCCACCAGCAGTCGTGGGACAGGGAGCTCCTACGAGCAGTACTTC	CATSSRGTGSSYEQYF
TRBD1	-	TRBV12-3/TRBV12-4	TRBJ1-2	TGTGCCAGCAGTCCAGGGACAGGGGTAGGCTACACCTTC	CASSPGTGVGYTF
-	-	TRBV19	TRBJ1-2	TGTGCCAGTAGGATTGCGGGTCAACGAGGCTACACCTTC	CASRIAGQRGYTF
-	-	TRBV1	TRBJ2-7	TGCACCAGCAGCCAAGGTCGAAAGAGGAGACCAATCTACGAGCAGTACTTC	CTSSQGRKRRPIYEQYF
TRBD1	-	TRBV19	TRBJ1-2	TGTGCCAGTAGACCCAGGGGGACCGGGGCTAACTATGGCTACACCTTC	CASRPRGTGANYGYTF
TRBD1	-	TRBV2	TRBJ1-1	TGTGCCAGCAGCAAAGGGACAGGGGGCACTGAAGCTTTCTTT	CASSKGTGGTEAFF
TRBD1	-	TRBV19	TRBJ1-3	TGTGCCAGTAGTAAGACAGGGGACGGAAACACCATATATTTT	CASSKTGDGNTIYF
-	-	TRBV6-2/TRBV6-3	TRBJ1-2	TGTGCCAGCAGTCCCCAGGGATACTATGGCTACACCTTC	CASSPQGYYGYTF
TRBD2	-	TRBV9	TRBJ2-7	TGTGCCAGCAGCTCTGCTAGCGGCCTCTCCTACGAGCAGTACTTC	CASSSASGLSYEQYF
-	-	TRBV6-5	TRBJ1-4	TGTGCCAGCAGCCCCATAGCGACAGGTTTGGAAAAACTGTTTTTT	CASSPIATGLEKLFF
TRBD2	-	TRBV9	TRBJ2-1	TGTGCCAGCAGCGTAGAGGTGGCGGGAGGAAATGAGCAGTTCTTC	CASSVEVAGGNEQFF
TRBD1	-	TRBV7-8	TRBJ2-7	TGTGCCAGCTCGACCTACCACGGACAGGGGAGGGACGAGCAGTACTTC	CASSTYHGQGRDEQYF
TRBD2	-	TRBV27	TRBJ2-3	TGTGCCAGCAGACTAGCGGGAGTGGGAGATACGCAGTATTTT	CASRLAGVGDTQYF
-	few	TRBV15	TRBJ1-1	TGTGCCACCAGCAAGGTCGTTCAGGGCACTGAAGCTTTCTTT	CATSKVVQGTEAFF
-	few	TRBV30	TRBJ1-1	TGTGCCTGCGAGACGGGGTTGGCCACTGAAGCTTTCTTT	CACETGLATEAFF
-	-	TRBV6-2/TRBV6-3	TRBJ1-5	TGTGCCAGCAGTTACATGATTGCAGGGGAAGGCAATCAGCCCCAGCATTTT	CASSYMIAGEGNQPQHF
-	-	TRBV4-2	TRBJ1-1	TGTGCCAGCAGCTCTTCCAGGGGCAGGAACACTGAAGCTTTCTTT	CASSSSRGRNTEAFF
TRBD2	few	TRBV7-2	TRBJ2-7	TGTGCCAGCAGCACCGCCGGGACTAGCGGGATGGGGGAGTACTTC	CASSTAGTSGMGEYF
-	once	TRBV19	TRBJ1-5	TGTGCCAGTAGTATCACCGGGTATAGCAATCAGCCCCAGCATTTT	CASSITGYSNQPQHF
TRBD1	-	TRBV5-1	TRBJ2-1	TGCGCCAGCAGCTTTGGGACAGGGGGGGATGAGCAGTTCTTC	CASSFGTGGDEQFF
TRBD1	-	TRBV7-2	TRBJ1-2	TGTGCCAGCAGCTTAGTGGGGGGACAGGGAGGTGGCTACACCTTC	CASSLVGGQGGGYTF
TRBD1	few	TRBV10-2	TRBJ2-7	TGCGCCAGCAGTGGGACAGGGGGTGGGCAGTACTTC	CASSGTGGGQYF
-	-	TRBV7-9	TRBJ2-3	TGTGCCAGCAGCCTGGACAGAGCTACAGATACGCAGTATTTT	CASSLDRATDTQYF
TRBD2	-	TRBV12-5	TRBJ2-1	TGTGCTAGTGGTTTGGGTCAACCGGGACTAGGGAACAATGAGCAGTTCTTC	CASGLGQPGLGNNEQFF
TRBD1	-	TRBV7-8	TRBJ1-1	TGTGCCAGCAGCTTAGGGGACAGGGGATTGAACACTGAAGCTTTCTTT	CASSLGDRGLNTEAFF
-	-	TRBV19	TRBJ2-1	TGTGCCAGTAGTATAGGGTACAGGGAAAATGAGCAGTTCTTC	CASSIGYRENEQFF
-	-	TRBV9	TRBJ2-1	TGTGCCAGCAGCGTAGGGCCCAGGGCTCAAACCGTTGAGCAGTTCTTC	CASSVGPRAQTVEQFF
-	-	TRBV21-1	TRBJ2-7	TGTGCCAGCAGCAAACACGGGACATCTTCCCCCTACGAGCAGTACTTC	CASSKHGTSSPYEQYF
TRBD2	-	TRBV12-3/TRBV12-4	TRBJ2-7	TGTGCCAGCAGCTCTGGACTAGCGTACGAGCAGTACTTC	CASSSGLAYEQYF
TRBD1	-	TRBV7-2	TRBJ1-2	TGTGCCAGCAGCTTGACCGGGACAGGGGAGTATGGCTACACCTTC	CASSLTGTGEYGYTF
-	-	TRBV4-2	TRBJ2-6	TGTGCCAGCAGCCAAGTCGCCGTGGACAGCGTCTCTGGGGCCAACGTCCTGACTTTC	CASSQVAVDSVSGANVLTF
-	-	TRBV3-1/TRBV3-2	TRBJ1-1	TGTGCCAGCAGCCAATTACAGGGAAACACTGAAGCTTTCTTT	CASSQLQGNTEAFF
TRBD2	-	TRBV9	TRBJ2-7	TGTGCCAGCAGCGTAGGACTAGCGGGAGCCTACGAGCAGTACTTC	CASSVGLAGAYEQYF
TRBD2	-	TRBV5-1	TRBJ2-7	TGCGCCAGCAGCTTCGGACTAGCGGACACCTACGAGCAGTACTTC	CASSFGLADTYEQYF
TRBD1	-	TRBV24-1	TRBJ2-1	TGTGCCACCAGTGATTTGGGACAGGTTGGCAACGATTTCTCCTACAATGAGCAGTTCTTC	CATSDLGQVGNDFSYNEQFF
TRBD2	-	TRBV12-5	TRBJ2-1	TGTGCTAGTGGAAATCTTATCGGGACTAGCGGGGGGAAGGAGCAGTTCTTC	CASGNLIGTSGGKEQFF
-	-	TRBV15	TRBJ1-1	TGTGCCACCAGCAGAGATAAATTCGGGGGAGCTTTCTTT	CATSRDKFGGAFF
TRBD2	-	TRBV7-9	TRBJ2-1	TGTGCCAGCAGCTTAGCTGGCGGGGGGGCCGTCAATGAGCAGTTCTTC	CASSLAGGGAVNEQFF
-	-	TRBV6-5	TRBJ2-4	TGTGCCAGCAGTCGGACAAGTTTAGCCAAAAACATTCAGTACTTC	CASSRTSLAKNIQYF
TRBD1	-	TRBV4-1	TRBJ2-5	TGCGCCAGCAGCCAAGACAGGGGGCAAGAGACCCAGTACTTC	CASSQDRGQETQYF
-	-	TRBV30	TRBJ1-1	TGTGCCTGGAGTGTATGGGGCACGACGAACACTGAAGCTTTCTTT	CAWSVWGTTNTEAFF
TRBD2	-	TRBV27	TRBJ2-3	TGTGCCAGCAGCAATCTTTGGAGCGGGGGTATCACAGATACGCAGTATTTT	CASSNLWSGGITDTQYF
TRBD1	-	TRBV25-1	TRBJ1-6	TGTGCCAGCCAGGGGGCAAGTAATTCACCCCTCCACTTT	CASQGASNSPLHF
-	-	TRBV24-1	TRBJ2-5	TGTGCCACCAGTGATAAATCTACTCAAGAGACCCAGTACTTC	CATSDKSTQETQYF
-	-	TRBV2	TRBJ2-2	TGTGCCAGCAGTGCGCGAGGGTCTGGGGAGCTGTTTTTT	CASSARGSGELFF
-	few	TRBV4-3	TRBJ1-4	TGCGCCAGCAGCCAGGGCCTCAATGAAAAACTGTTTTTT	CASSQGLNEKLFF